These T cell receptor beta chains were read from a single sample in a study of control samples from healthy donors and cancer patients. Profiled with immunoSEQ multiplex PCR; TCRdb holds only in-frame clones, not every one. The sample has roughly 80,000 clones; around 90% are singletons. The source material was PBMCs. The receptors here all came from a woman aged 60-75 years with head and neck cancer. CDR3s include the opening cysteine and the closing phenylalanine or tryptophan. A D gene is named only where the DNA matches it firmly. Size is stated for part of the rows, as once, few or many counts, or as a class when the clone is expanded.

>-|TRBV5-8|once|TRBJ2-7
CASSSAYEQYF
TGTGCCAGCAGCTCGGCTTACGAGCAGTACTTC
>-|TRBV27|once|TRBJ2-7
CASSTGRINEQYF
TGTGCCAGCAGCACTGGCCGGATTAACGAGCAGTACTTC
>-|TRBV30|-|TRBJ1-5
CAWSKGTQPNQPQHF
TGTGCCTGGAGTAAGGGGACTCAGCCAAATCAGCCCCAGCATTTT
>TRBD2|TRBV29-1|-|TRBJ2-3
CSVDWGEGDTQYF
TGCAGCGTTGATTGGGGGGAGGGAGATACGCAGTATTTT
>-|TRBV20-1|-|TRBJ2-6
CSASPDSGANVLTF
TGCAGTGCTAGTCCAGACTCTGGGGCCAACGTCCTGACTTTC
>TRBD1|TRBV30|-|TRBJ2-7
CAWRGVTGFSYEQYF
TGTGCCTGGAGAGGAGTGACAGGGTTTTCCTACGAGCAGTACTTC
>-|TRBV4-1|-|TRBJ1-4
CASSQDPGSPNEKLFF
TGCGCCAGCAGCCAAGATCCTGGGTCACCTAATGAAAAACTGTTTTTT
>-|TRBV5-1|-|TRBJ1-4
CASSLGNIGEKLFF
TGCGCCAGCAGCTTGGGGAACATCGGGGAAAAACTGTTTTTT
>TRBD2|TRBV28|-|TRBJ2-1
CASKGGRAFREQFF
TGTGCCAGCAAGGGCGGGAGGGCCTTTCGAGAGCAGTTCTTC
>TRBD2|TRBV11-1|-|TRBJ2-7
CASSSIAGGSYEQYF
TGTGCCAGCAGCTCCATAGCGGGAGGGTCCTACGAGCAGTACTTC
>-|TRBV19|-|TRBJ2-5
CASMTTGSETQYF
TGTGCCAGTATGACGACGGGATCAGAGACCCAGTACTTC
>-|TRBV30|-|TRBJ1-3
CAWSHVASSGNTIYF
TGTGCCTGGAGTCACGTGGCTAGCTCTGGAAACACCATATATTTT
>-|TRBV27|once|TRBJ2-7
CAIRSGTSVEQYF
TGTGCCATCCGTTCCGGGACCTCCGTCGAGCAGTACTTC
>TRBD2|TRBV7-6|-|TRBJ2-1
CASSGGPRGTSGRTSPYNEQFF
TGTGCCAGCAGCGGAGGCCCCCGCGGGACTAGCGGGAGGACCTCCCCCTACAATGAGCAGTTCTTC